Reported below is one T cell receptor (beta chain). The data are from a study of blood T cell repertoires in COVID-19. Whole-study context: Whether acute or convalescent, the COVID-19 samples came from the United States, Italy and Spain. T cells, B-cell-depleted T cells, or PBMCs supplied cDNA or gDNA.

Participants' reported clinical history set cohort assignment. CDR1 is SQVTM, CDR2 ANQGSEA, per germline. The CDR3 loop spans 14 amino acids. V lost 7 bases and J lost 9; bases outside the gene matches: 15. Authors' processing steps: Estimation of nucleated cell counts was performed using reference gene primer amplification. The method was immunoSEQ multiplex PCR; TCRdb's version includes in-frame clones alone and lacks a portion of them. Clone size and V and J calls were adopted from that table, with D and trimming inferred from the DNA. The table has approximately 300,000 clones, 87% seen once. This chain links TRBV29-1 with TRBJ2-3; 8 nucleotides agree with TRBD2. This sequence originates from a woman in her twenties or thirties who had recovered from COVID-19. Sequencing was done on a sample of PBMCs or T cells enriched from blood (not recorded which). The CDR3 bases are TGCAGCGCCGCCCCAGGTAGCGGGGTCCGAACGCAGTATTTT. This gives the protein CSAAPGSGVRTQYF.